What follows is one TCR beta chain and its context. The sample belongs to a study of blood T cell repertoires in COVID-19. Study at large: Acute and convalescent COVID-19 samples came from the United States, Italy and Spain. PBMCs, B-cell-depleted T cells, or T cells provided the cDNA or gDNA that made up the material.

As originally analysed: Amplified reference gene primers provided the basis for estimating nucleated cell counts. Profiled with immunoSEQ multiplex PCR; TCRdb holds only in-frame clones, not every one. That table furnishes V, J and clone size, whereas the DNA furnished D and trimming. The sample lists around 290,000 clones; more than 85% were seen once. The CDR3 contains 14 residues. Between the trimmed V and J ends, which lost 6 bases and 1 base, there was a span of 12 bases. CDR1 SGHRS and CDR2 YFSETQ come from the germline V gene. This TCR came from a man between 40 and 49 years old with acute or convalescent COVID-19. The chain carries TRBV5-1 and TRBJ2-3, with D perhaps matching TRBD2 (6 bases). Sequencing input: peripheral blood. CDR3 loop: CASKDAGRTDTQYF. DNA of the CDR3: TGCGCCAGCAAAGACGCGGGGCGCACAGATACGCAGTATTTT.